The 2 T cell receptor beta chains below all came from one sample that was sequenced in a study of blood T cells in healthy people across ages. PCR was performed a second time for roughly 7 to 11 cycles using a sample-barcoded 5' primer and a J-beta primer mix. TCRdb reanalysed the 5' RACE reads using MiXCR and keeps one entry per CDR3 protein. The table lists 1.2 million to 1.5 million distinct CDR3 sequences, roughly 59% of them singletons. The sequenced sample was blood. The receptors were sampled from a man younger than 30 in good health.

The CDR3 sequence is CASSQDDLISPLHF. The CDR3 DNA is TGTGCCAGCAGCCAAGATGACCTCATTTCACCCCTCCACTTT. The genes are TRBV4-2 and TRBJ1-6, with D uncertain. There are 14 residues in the CDR3. The germline V and J ends were trimmed by 0 bases and 9 bases, with 9 bases remaining between them. The germline V gene encodes CDR1 LGHNA and CDR2 YNFKEQ.

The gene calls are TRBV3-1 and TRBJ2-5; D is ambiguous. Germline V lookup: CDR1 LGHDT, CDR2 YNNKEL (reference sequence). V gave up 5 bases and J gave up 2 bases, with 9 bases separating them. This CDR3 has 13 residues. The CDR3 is CASSNRSQETQYF. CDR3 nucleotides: TGTGCCAGCAGCAATCGGTCTCAAGAGACCCAGTACTTC.